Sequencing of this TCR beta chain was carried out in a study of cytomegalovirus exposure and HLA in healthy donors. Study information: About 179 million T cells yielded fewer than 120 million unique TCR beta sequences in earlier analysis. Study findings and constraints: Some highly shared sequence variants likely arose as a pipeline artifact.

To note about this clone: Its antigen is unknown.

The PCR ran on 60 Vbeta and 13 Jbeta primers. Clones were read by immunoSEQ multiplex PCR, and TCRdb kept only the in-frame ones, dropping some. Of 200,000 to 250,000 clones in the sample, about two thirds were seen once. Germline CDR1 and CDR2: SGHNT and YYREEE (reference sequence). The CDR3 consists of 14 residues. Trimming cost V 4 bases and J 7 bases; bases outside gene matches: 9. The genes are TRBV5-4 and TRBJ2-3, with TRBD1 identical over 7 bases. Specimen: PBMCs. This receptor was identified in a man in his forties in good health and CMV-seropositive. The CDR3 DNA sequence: TGTGCCAGCAGCCGGGTAGAGGGGGCGAATACGCAGTATTTT. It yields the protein CASSRVEGANTQYF.